This record concerns one T cell receptor (beta chain) sequence. Antigen specificity is unknown. Profiled with immunoSEQ multiplex PCR; TCRdb holds only in-frame clones, not every one. The sample records around 80,000 clones, roughly four fifths being singletons. This specimen comes from a study of radiotherapy plus CTLA-4 blockade in lung cancer. Study information: Disease control was present in 30% to 35% of patients, and objective responses in about 18%. Whole-study results and caveats: In blood, TCR clones derived from the tumor expanded after radiotherapy plus ipilimumab. Early clonal dynamics of blood T cells, together with interferon-beta, were reported as the best response predictor.

Focal radiation plus CTLA-4 blockade with ipilimumab was administered to patients who had chemo-refractory metastatic non-small-cell lung cancer. The germline V gene has CDR1 MNHEY and CDR2 SMNVEV (reference sequence). The CDR3 consists of 12 residues. Trimming removed 4 bases from V and 9 bases from J, with 10 bases in between. This clonotype was sampled from a human donor with non-small cell lung cancer who had stable disease on radiotherapy plus ipilimumab. The chain recombines TRBV27 with TRBJ2-1, with D possibly matching TRBD1 (6 bases). The source was peripheral blood, collected from a patient treated with radiotherapy plus ipilimumab. This chain's CDR3 is CASSSQGSEQFF. The CDR3 nucleotides read TGTGCCAGCAGTTCACAGGGCAGTGAGCAGTTCTTC.